The clone carrying this TCR beta chain has a handful of counts. Its antigen is not known. One end of the junction varies from germline; a read error may be responsible. This specimen comes from a study of CD8 T cells in ankylosing spondylitis. General study points: Previously reported in reactive arthritis synovial fluid and blood were some of the motif variants. A TCR beta motif of eight or nine highly homologous variants seemed to mark ankylosing spondylitis blood.

CDR1 is DFQATT and CDR2 is SNEGSKA in the germline V gene (reference sequence). The CDR3 runs 13 residues. Construction of TCR beta libraries was performed using quantitative 5'-RACE with molecular barcodes. One entry per CDR3 protein, called by TCRdb with MiXCR from the 5' RACE reads. Of 670,000 or so distinct CDR3 sequences listed, 15% to 20% are singletons. This chain links TRBV20-1 with TRBJ1-5; D remains ambiguous. Material for sequencing was blood, either unsorted or a sorted T cell fraction (not recorded which). The TCR sequence derives from a male donor with ankylosing spondylitis. This CDR3 reads CSARGPFGGPQHF. CDR3 sequence (DNA): TGCAGTGCCAGAGGGCCCTTCGGTGGGCCCCAGCATTTT.